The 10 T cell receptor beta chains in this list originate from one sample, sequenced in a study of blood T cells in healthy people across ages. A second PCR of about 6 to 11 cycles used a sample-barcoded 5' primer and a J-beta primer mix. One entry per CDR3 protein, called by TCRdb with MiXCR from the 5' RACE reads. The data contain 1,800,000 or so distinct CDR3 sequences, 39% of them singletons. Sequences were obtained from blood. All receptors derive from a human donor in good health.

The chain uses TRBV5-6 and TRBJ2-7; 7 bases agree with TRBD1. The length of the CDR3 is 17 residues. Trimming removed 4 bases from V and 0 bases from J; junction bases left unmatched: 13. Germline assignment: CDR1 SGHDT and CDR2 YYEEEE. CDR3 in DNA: TGTGCCAGCAGCGGAATTCACCGGGACAGCATCTCCTACGAGCAGTACTTC. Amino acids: CASSGIHRDSISYEQYF.

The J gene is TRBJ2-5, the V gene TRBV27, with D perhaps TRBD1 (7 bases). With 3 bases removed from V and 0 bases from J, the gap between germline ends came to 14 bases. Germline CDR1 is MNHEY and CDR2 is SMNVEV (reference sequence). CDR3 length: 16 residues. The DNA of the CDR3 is TGTGCCAGCAGTTTTAGGTTCAGGGGGGACCAAGAGACCCAGTACTTC. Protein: CASSFRFRGDQETQYF.

CDR3 region: CASSQEQGFSYEQYF. CDR3 bases: TGTGCCAGCAGCCAAGAACAGGGGTTCTCCTACGAGCAGTACTTC. The rearrangement joins TRBV3-1 to TRBJ2-7; 7 bases map to TRBD1. The J segment lost 0 bases and the V segment lost 0 bases, leaving 2 bases of the junction unmatched. This CDR3 contains 15 residues. The germline V gene has CDR1 LGHDT and CDR2 YNNKEL (reference sequence).

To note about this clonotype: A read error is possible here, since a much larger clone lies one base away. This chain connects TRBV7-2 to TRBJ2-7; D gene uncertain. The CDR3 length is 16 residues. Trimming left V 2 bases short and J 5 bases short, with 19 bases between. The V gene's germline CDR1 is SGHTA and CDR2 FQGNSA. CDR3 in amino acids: CASSLFHNLRSNEQYF. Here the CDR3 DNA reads TGTGCCAGCAGCTTATTTCACAATTTGAGGAGCAACGAGCAGTACTTC.

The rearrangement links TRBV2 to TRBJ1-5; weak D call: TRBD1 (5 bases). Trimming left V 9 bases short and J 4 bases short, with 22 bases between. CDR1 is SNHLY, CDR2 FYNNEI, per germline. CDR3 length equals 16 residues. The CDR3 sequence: CASSTGTPARNQPQHF. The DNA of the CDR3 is TGTGCCAGTAGCACCGGGACCCCGGCGCGGAATCAGCCCCAGCATTTT.

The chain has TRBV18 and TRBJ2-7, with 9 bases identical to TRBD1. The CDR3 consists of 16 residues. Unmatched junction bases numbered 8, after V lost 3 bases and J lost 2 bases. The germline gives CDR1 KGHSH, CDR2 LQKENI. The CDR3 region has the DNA TGTGCCAGCTCACCCGGGACAGGGCGGTTGGCCTACGAGCAGTACTTC. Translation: CASSPGTGRLAYEQYF.

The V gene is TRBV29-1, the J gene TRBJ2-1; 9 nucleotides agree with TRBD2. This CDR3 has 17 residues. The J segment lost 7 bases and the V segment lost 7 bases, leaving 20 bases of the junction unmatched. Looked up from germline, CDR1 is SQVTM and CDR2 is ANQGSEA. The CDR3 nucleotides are TGCAGCGCTCCTCGGGCTAGCGGGGCCTCTTGGGGGAATGAGCAGTTCTTC. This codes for CSAPRASGASWGNEQFF.

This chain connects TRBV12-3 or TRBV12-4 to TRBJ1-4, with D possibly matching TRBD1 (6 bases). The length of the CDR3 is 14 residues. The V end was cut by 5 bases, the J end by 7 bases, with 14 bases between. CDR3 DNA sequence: TGTGCCAGCAGTGAGGGGGTAGGGAGTGAAAAACTGTTTTTT. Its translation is CASSEGVGSEKLFF.

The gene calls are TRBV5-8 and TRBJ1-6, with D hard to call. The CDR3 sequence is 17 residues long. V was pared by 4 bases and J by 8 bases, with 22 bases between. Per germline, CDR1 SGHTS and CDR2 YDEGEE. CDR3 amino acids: CASSLRPLGRTHSPLHF. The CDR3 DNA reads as TGTGCCAGCAGCCTACGGCCCCTGGGGAGAACGCATTCACCCCTCCACTTT.

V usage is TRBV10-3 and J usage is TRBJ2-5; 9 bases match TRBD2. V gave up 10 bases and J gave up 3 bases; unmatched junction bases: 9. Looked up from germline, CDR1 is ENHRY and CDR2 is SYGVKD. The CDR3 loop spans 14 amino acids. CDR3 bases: TGTGCCACGAAACCCGCTAGCGGGGAAGAGACCCAGTACTTC. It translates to CATKPASGEETQYF.